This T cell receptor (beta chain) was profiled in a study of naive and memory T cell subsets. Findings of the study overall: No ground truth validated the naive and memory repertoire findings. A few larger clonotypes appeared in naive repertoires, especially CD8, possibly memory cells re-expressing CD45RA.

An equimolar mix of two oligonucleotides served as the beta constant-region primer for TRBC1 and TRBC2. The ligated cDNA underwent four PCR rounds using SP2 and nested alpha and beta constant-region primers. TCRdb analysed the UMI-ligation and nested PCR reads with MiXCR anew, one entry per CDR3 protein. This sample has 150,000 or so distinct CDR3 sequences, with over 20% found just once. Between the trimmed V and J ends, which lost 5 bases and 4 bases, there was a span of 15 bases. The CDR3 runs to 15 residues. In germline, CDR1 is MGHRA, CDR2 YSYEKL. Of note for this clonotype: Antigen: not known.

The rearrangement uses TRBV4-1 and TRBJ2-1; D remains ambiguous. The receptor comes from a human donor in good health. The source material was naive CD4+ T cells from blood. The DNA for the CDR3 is TGCGCCAGCAGCTATACATCGGCCGGTTACAATGAGCAGTTCTTC. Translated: CASSYTSAGYNEQFF.